These T cell receptor beta chains were read from a single sample in a study of cytomegalovirus exposure and HLA in healthy donors. Clones were sequenced by immunoSEQ multiplex PCR, and TCRdb holds only the in-frame ones, with some missing. Seen here are about 200,000 clones, around 84% observed once, and the top ten hold about 1.7%. Material: PBMCs. These receptors originate from a woman younger than 30 in good health and CMV-seronegative. Each CDR3 is given with its conserved first and last residue. D genes are given only for firm matches. Clone size is stated in some rows and not others, as once, few, many or a class when expanded.

-	-	TRBJ2-7	TRBV6-6	CASSYLPAYYEQYF	TGTGCCAGCAGTTACTTACCAGCGTACTACGAGCAGTACTTC
-	-	TRBJ1-1	TRBV19	CASKSGNTEAFF	TGTGCCAGTAAATCCGGGAACACTGAAGCTTTCTTT
-	-	TRBJ1-4	TRBV6-1	CASSEGTTNEKLFF	TGTGCCAGCAGTGAGGGCACAACTAATGAAAAACTGTTTTTT
-	TRBD1	TRBJ1-5	TRBV5-1	CASSDGTGSQPQHF	TGCGCCAGCAGCGACGGGACAGGGAGTCAGCCCCAGCATTTT
-	TRBD1	TRBJ1-2	TRBV18	CASSNRTGDVSGYTF	TGTGCCAGCTCCAACCGGACAGGGGACGTCTCTGGCTACACCTTC
-	TRBD1	TRBJ2-1	TRBV28	CASRMTGTYNEQFF	TGTGCCAGCAGAATGACAGGGACGTACAATGAGCAGTTCTTC
few	-	TRBJ1-1	TRBV9	CASGRGDYTEAFF	TGTGCCAGCGGGCGGGGGGACTACACTGAAGCTTTCTTT
-	-	TRBJ1-4	TRBV6-5	CASSRGEKLFF	TGTGCCAGCAGTAGGGGTGAAAAACTGTTTTTT
-	-	TRBJ1-2	TRBV7-8	CASSLRIPWGVDYGYTF	TGTGCCAGCAGCTTAAGGATCCCATGGGGAGTTGACTATGGCTACACCTTC
-	-	TRBJ1-1	TRBV6-1	CASSAGSQRTEAFF	TGTGCCAGCAGTGCGGGATCCCAGAGGACTGAAGCTTTCTTT
-	-	TRBJ1-1	TRBV10-2	CASRGGWGGTEAFF	TGCGCCAGCAGGGGGGGCTGGGGAGGGACTGAAGCTTTCTTT
-	TRBD1	TRBJ1-4	TRBV4-1	CASSPQGAVNEKLFF	TGCGCCAGCAGCCCCCAGGGGGCAGTTAATGAAAAACTGTTTTTT